This T cell receptor (delta chain) was obtained from a study of γδ T cells in repeated Plasmodium falciparum infection. About the research overall: Malian children with intense seasonal malaria exposure were compared with matched Australian children. Four controlled malaria infections with P. falciparum NF54 spanned 644 days. Timepoints: baseline, immediately before selected infections, and 21 days after every infection. Study results and caveats: Vdelta2-negative gammadelta repertoires appeared less diverse and less shared in Malian than Australian children.

This clone turned up a few times. Its antigen is still unknown. TCRdb shows a much larger clone's protein in place of this DNA's translation, and the two differ at residue 10, likely through a read error; the protein shown is translated from the DNA. Flow sorting of PBMC yielded separate Vgamma9/Vdelta2+ and Vdelta2-negative gammadelta T cell populations for bulk repertoire analysis. With CATT, TCRdb re-called clones from the multiplex PCR reads. The sample holds 75,000 to 95,000 delta-chain clones; more than 0.85% are singletons and the top ten take over 8.5%. This CDR3 is built from 14 residues. Germline V lookup: CDR1 VTNFRS, CDR2 LTSSGIE (reference sequence).

The sequenced sample consisted of gamma-delta T cells from blood. The receptor comes from a pool of human donors (malaria-infected and uninfected, not separated). The chain links TRAV36/DV7 to TRDJ1, with 9 bases matching TRDD3. The CDR3 sequence is CAPYWGKYTEKLIF. CDR3 sequence (DNA): TGTGCCCCTTACTGGGGGAAGTACACCGAAAAACTCATCTTT.